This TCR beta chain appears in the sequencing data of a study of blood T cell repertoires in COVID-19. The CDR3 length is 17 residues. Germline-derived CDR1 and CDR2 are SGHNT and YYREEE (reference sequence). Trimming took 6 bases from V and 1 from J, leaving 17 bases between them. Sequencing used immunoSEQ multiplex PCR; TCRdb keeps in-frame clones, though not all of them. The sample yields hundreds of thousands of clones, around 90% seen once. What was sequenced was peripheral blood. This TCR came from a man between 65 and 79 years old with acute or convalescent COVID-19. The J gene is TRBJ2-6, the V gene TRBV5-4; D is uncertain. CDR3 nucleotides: TGTGCCAGCACCCCGGCAGGTTTTTCTTCTGGGGCCAACGTCCTGACTTTC. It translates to CASTPAGFSSGANVLTF.